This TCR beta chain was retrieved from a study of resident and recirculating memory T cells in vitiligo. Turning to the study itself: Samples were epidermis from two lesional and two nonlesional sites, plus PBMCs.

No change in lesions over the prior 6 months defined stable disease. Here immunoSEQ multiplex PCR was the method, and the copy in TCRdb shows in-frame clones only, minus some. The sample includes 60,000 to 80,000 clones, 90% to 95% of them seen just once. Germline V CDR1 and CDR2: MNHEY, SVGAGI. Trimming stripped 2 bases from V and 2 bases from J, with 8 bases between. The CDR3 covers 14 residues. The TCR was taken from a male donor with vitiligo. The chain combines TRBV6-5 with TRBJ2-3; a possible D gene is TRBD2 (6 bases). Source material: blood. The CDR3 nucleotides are TGTGCCAGCAGTTACGGGACTTTCACAGATACGCAGTATTTT. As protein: CASSYGTFTDTQYF.